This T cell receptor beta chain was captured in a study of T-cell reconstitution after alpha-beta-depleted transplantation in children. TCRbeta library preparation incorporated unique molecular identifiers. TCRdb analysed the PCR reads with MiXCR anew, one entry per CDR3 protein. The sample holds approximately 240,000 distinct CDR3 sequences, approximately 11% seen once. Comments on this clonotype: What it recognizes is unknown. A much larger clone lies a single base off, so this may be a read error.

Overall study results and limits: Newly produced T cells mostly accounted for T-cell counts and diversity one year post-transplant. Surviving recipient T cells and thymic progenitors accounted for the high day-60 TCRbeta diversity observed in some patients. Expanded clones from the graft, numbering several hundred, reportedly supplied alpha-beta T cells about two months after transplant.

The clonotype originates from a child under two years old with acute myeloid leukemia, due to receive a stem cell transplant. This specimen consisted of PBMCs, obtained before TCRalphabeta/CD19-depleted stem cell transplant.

CDR3 amino acids: CANSLWDRVIYGYTF. Here the CDR3 DNA reads TGTGCCAACAGCCTGTGGGACAGGGTTATCTATGGCTACACCTTC. The chain employs TRBV11-1 and TRBJ1-2, with TRBD1 matching over 9 bases. The V gene's germline CDR1 is SGHAT and CDR2 FQDESV (reference sequence). The CDR3 covers 15 residues.